This TCR delta chain was identified during a study of delta chains in infants with herpesvirus infections (dated by TCRdb to about 2023). About the study as a whole: A Ugandan infant birth cohort was prospectively followed from birth to characterize gammadelta T cell responses to primary cytomegalovirus (CMV) infection. Previously published Belgian fetal and cord blood gammadelta TCR data were added only for comparison and were not generated in this cohort. A public fetal Vdelta1/Vgamma8 gammadelta TCR clonotype was searched for in infants infected with CMV after birth. Infant blood samples were grouped into approximate age categories of 1.5, 4, 8 and 12 months. Using PBMC, gammadelta TCRs were sequenced for approximately 20 CMV-infected infants, one of whom was congenitally infected, and for under 10 CMV-uninfected infants who had enough sample available.

The CDR3, from cysteine to phenylalanine, totals 23 residues. Only CDR3 DNA remains: 69 bases, in frame from the first base. The germline V gene yields GEAIGNYY for CDR1 and EKD for CDR2. The germline V and J ends show losses of 1 base and 0 bases respectively, and no gene match explains 17 bases of the junction. Infants were enrolled after their mothers, pregnant women receiving prenatal care in Kampala, Uganda, were recruited, and documentation of maternal HIV status was required. Home visits to families took place weekly, and collection of infant clinical information, oral swabs and peripheral blood began at 6 weeks of age and was repeated every 4 months after that. Blood was collected in heparin tubes, and PBMC were isolated by Ficoll-Paque density gradient centrifugation and cryopreserved. Receptors were amplified or captured by RT-PCR. To generate TCR cDNA, PBMC RNA underwent reverse transcription with SuperScript II using gamma-chain- and delta-chain-specific primers. After purification with AMPure XP beads, the cDNA was amplified and indexed with Illumina adapters using the Nextera XT Index Kit. Sequencing of the gammadelta TCR libraries was done on an Illumina MiSeq using a V2 300-cycle kit. In the original analysis: Using MiXCR v2.1.12, CDR3 sequences were assembled, and reads were mapped onto D, J and V genes obtained from GenBank. VDJtools v1.2.1 was used to perform repertoire analyses of the CDR3 clonotypes. For TCRdb, the public reads were processed anew by CATT, and duplicate DNA sequences were folded into one row. TCRdb's processing, not the authors' own work, is the source of the V and J calls. In all, the sample holds about 1,500 delta-chain clones, and around 30% of those were seen once. 7% to 10% of the sample is taken by the ten largest.

Findings and caveats that apply to the study as a whole: Public-clonotype frequency among Vdelta1 cells appeared to correlate inversely with age at infection and decayed rapidly, seemingly not persisting beyond approximately two months. Detection of the public clonotype was limited to the first time point after infection, and the public clonotype was not found in uninfected infants or in infants infected after 120 days. Of some 20 CMV-infected infants, several carried the public Vdelta1 clonotype: three infants infected postnatally before 120 days of age and the congenitally infected infant. The public clonotype might still be present below the detection limit in CMV-uninfected infants. The authors noted a small sample size and no race- or environment-matched controls, since nearly all Ugandans acquire CMV before adulthood.

This clone is considered large (0.1 to 1%). Its antigen is not yet known. No much larger clone is present one base from it, and per-base qualities are unavailable. This material consisted of peripheral blood, taken at time point 1 of longitudinal follow-up. This TCR was sampled from a human donor who was a Ugandan infant, either HIV-exposed or HIV-unexposed (not recorded which). The chain employs TRDV2 and TRDJ3; 10 central bases correspond to TRDD3. The DNA is TGTGCCTGTGACACGCCTCCGGTACTGGGGGATCCCCTACGCTCCTGGGACACCCGACAGATGTTTTTC. The encoded protein is CACDTPPVLGDPLRSWDTRQMFF.